This T cell receptor beta chain was profiled in a study of T cell clonality in common variable immunodeficiency. Overall study results and limits: Fewer deletions and N-nucleotide insertions were reportedly seen in common variable immunodeficiency TCR beta sequences.

This clone showed up many times. Its antigen is unknown. Assay used: immunoSEQ multiplex PCR; TCRdb lists only in-frame clones, some missing. The sample holds about 19,000 clones, and no clone turns up only once. The source is a human donor with common variable immunodeficiency. Sequenced: peripheral blood mononuclear cells.

CDR3: CASSAGTGTNTEAFF. The DNA read from the CDR3 is TGTGCCAGCTCAGCCGGGACAGGGACAAACACTGAA. The V and J genes are TRBV18 and TRBJ1-1, with TRBD1 matching over 9 bases. The CDR3 end lies 3 residues beyond the end of the read and is filled in from the germline J gene. This CDR3 has 15 amino acids. With 5 bases clipped from V and 2 bases from J, the junction kept 6 bases outside the gene matches. Germline V gene lookup returns CDR1 KGHSH and CDR2 LQKENI.